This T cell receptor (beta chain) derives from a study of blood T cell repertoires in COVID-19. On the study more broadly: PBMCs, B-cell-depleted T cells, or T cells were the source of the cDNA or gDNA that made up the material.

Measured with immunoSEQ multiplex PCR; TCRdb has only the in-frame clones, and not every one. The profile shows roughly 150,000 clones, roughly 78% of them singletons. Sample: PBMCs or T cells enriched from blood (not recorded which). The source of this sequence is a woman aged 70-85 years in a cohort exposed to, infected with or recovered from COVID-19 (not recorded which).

The CDR3 here is CASSPRPSGGTQYF. For the CDR3, the DNA is TGTGCCAGCTCACCAAGACCCTCCGGGGGTACGCAGTATTTT. This chain joins TRBV18 and TRBJ2-3; D possibly corresponds to TRBD2 (6 bases). Trimming pared 2 bases from V and 8 bases from J, leaving 14 bases between. The CDR3 consists of 14 residues. Germline V gene lookup returns CDR1 KGHSH and CDR2 LQKENI.